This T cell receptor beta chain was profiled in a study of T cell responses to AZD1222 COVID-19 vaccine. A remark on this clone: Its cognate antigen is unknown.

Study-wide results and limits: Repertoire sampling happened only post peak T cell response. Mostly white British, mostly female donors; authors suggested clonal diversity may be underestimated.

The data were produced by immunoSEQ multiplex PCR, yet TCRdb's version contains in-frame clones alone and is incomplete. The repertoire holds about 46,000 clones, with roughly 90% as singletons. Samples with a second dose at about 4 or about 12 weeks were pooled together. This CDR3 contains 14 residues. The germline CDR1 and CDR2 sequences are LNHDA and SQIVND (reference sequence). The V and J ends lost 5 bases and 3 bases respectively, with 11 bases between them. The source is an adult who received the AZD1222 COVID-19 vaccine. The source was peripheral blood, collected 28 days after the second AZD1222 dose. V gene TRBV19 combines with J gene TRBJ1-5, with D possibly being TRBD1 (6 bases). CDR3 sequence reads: CASSYGTLNQPQHF. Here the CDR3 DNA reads TGTGCCAGTAGTTACGGGACACTCAATCAGCCCCAGCATTTT.